The 32 T cell receptor beta chains reported below all come from one sample, sequenced in a study of T cells in Graves' hyperthyroidism and ophthalmopathy (dated by TCRdb to between 2018 and 2021). Libraries were prepared through multiplex PCR. The listed sequencing device is Illumina HiSeq 2000. The TCR beta CDR3 regions were amplified from the RNA transcripts. For the first round of RT-PCR on the TCR CDR3, the HTBI primer set was used together with the Qiagen OneStep RT-PCR kit. TCRdb reanalyzed the raw reads on its own, using fastp at Q25 for trimming and MiXCR for clone calling, and kept in-frame beta chains. Entries are consolidated by CDR3 protein sequence, retaining the most common genes and DNA. The sample table lists 200,000 to 250,000 distinct CDR3 sequences, around 17% of them with a count of one. Around 47% of the sample goes to the ten largest clones. Material for sequencing was blood. The receptor source for this set is a man aged 40-49 years with Graves' hyperthyroidism.

This clonotype was found a few times. The genes are TRBV27 and TRBJ2-3; either TRBD1 or TRBD2 may fit D (6 bases each). The CDR3 extends over 15 amino acids. Trimming left V 3 bases short and J 0 bases short, with 10 bases between. Germline CDR1 reads MNHEY; CDR2 reads SMNVEV (reference sequence). CDR3 protein: CASSFEGGSTDTQYF. The DNA of the CDR3 is TGTGCCAGCAGTTTTGAGGGGGGAAGCACAGATACGCAGTATTTT.

This clonotype was found many times. The V and J genes are TRBV18 and TRBJ1-4; D call uncertain. CDR1 is KGHSH, CDR2 LQKENI, per germline. The ends were cut back, 2 bases at V and 3 bases at J, with 7 bases in the middle. The CDR3 loop spans 14 amino acids. CDR3 coding DNA: TGTGCCAGCTCACCAGGTAGTCCTAATGAAAAACTGTTTTTT. This codes for CASSPGSPNEKLFF.

The V and J genes are TRBV28 and TRBJ1-5, with D hard to call. The CDR3 contains 13 residues. The germline V gene encodes CDR1 MDHEN and CDR2 SYDVKM. Trimming cost V 3 bases and J 7 bases, with 10 bases left between them. The chain's CDR3 is CASSLALGQPQHF. CDR3 in DNA: TGTGCCAGCAGTTTGGCCCTCGGGCAGCCCCAGCATTTT.

At least ten counts were recorded for this clonotype. The genes are TRBV9 and TRBJ1-1, with 8 nucleotides matching TRBD1. This CDR3 contains 13 residues. In germline, CDR1 is SGDLS, CDR2 YYNGEE. Trimming took 3 bases from V and 8 from J; bases not matched to a gene: 6. CDR3 nucleotides: TGTGCCAGCAGCGGGACAGGGCGGGAGGAAGCTTTCTTT. It codes for CASSGTGREEAFF. The entire variable domain, with the rest obtained from reference TRBV9 and TRBJ1-1, is as follows: DSGVTQTPKHLITATGQRVTLRCSPRSGDLSVYWYQQSLDQGLQFLIQYYNGEERAKGNILERFSAQQFPDLHSELNLSSLELGDSALYFCASSGTGREEAFFGQGTRLTVV.

This clonotype was recorded many times. V and J are TRBV6-2 or TRBV6-3 and TRBJ1-2, with 7 bases that match TRBD1. The CDR3 spans 17 residues. Per the germline V gene, CDR1 is MNHEY and CDR2 is SVGEGT. The V gene end was trimmed by 2 bases and the J gene end by 2 bases; junction bases not matched to a gene: 11. CDR3 sequence reads: CASSYTTGQAPNYGYTF. DNA for the CDR3: TGTGCCAGCAGTTACACCACCGGACAGGCGCCCAACTATGGCTACACCTTC.

The sample holds many counts of this clonotype. This sequence joins TRBV28 and TRBJ1-3, with D hard to call. CDR3 length: 12 residues. V lost 4 bases and J lost 2, with 3 bases in between. Germline V gives CDR1 MDHEN, CDR2 SYDVKM. CDR3 sequence (DNA): TGTGCCAGCAGTTATCCTGGAAACACCATATATTTT. This gives the protein CASSYPGNTIYF.

The chain couples TRBV11-3 to TRBJ2-2; 9 bases line up with TRBD1. Germline V gene data show CDR1 as SGHNT and CDR2 as YENEEA. The CDR3 contains 17 residues. J gave up 1 base and V 4 bases, and 7 bases lay outside the gene matches. This CDR3 reads CASSSGTGQGNTGELFF. The CDR3 DNA follows: TGTGCCAGCAGCTCCGGGACGGGACAGGGGAACACCGGGGAGCTGTTTTTT.

This clonotype was found many times. This chain connects TRBV3-1 to TRBJ2-1; D remains unclear. This CDR3 region has 16 residues. Trimming took 4 bases from V and 2 from J, leaving 15 bases between them. Germline V lookup: CDR1 LGHDT, CDR2 YNNKEL (reference sequence). CDR3 sequence: CASSRVGWAPYNEQFF. CDR3 bases: TGTGCCAGCAGCCGCGTCGGGTGGGCCCCCTACAATGAGCAGTTCTTC.

Many counts were recorded for this clonotype. This chain's CDR3 is CSAPHSGNTIYF. The CDR3 DNA sequence: TGCAGTGCCCCCCACTCTGGAAACACCATATATTTT. The rearrangement joins TRBV20-1 to TRBJ1-3, with D uncertain. Trimming removed 6 bases from V and 0 bases from J, with 6 bases in between. Germline V gene sequence: CDR1 DFQATT, CDR2 SNEGSKA (reference sequence). The CDR3 consists of 12 residues.

This clonotype appeared many times. The chain recombines TRBV2 with TRBJ2-7; TRBD1 is a possible D gene (6 bases). Per the germline V gene, CDR1 is SNHLY and CDR2 is FYNNEI. V was clipped by 7 bases and J by 1 base, with 11 bases between them. This CDR3 has 13 amino acids. CDR3: CASTGGSSYEQYF. CDR3 nucleotides: TGTGCCAGCACTGGGGGCAGTTCCTACGAGCAGTACTTC.

The chain uses TRBV6-2 or TRBV6-3 and TRBJ2-1; TRBD1 matches at 8 bases. Germline-derived CDR1 and CDR2 are MNHEY and SVGEGT. V lost 1 base to trimming and J lost 9 bases; unmatched junction nucleotides: 2. The CDR3 covers 13 residues. The CDR3 reads CASSYYRGTEQFF. CDR3 DNA sequence: TGTGCCAGCAGTTACTACAGGGGGACTGAGCAGTTCTTC.

This chain joins TRBV30 and TRBJ2-4; D might be TRBD1 (5 bases). The germline V and J ends were trimmed by 8 bases and 0 bases, with 8 bases remaining between them. This CDR3 is built from 12 residues. Germline lookup yields CDR1 GTSNPN and CDR2 SVGIG (reference sequence). CDR3 protein: CARRVAKNIQYF. As DNA, the CDR3 is TGTGCCCGCAGGGTAGCCAAAAACATTCAGTACTTC.

This clonotype was observed at least ten times. V is TRBV6-1 and J is TRBJ1-5, with TRBD1 identical over 11 bases. From germline, CDR1 is MNHNS and CDR2 SASEGT. The CDR3 is 17 residues long. V lost 5 bases to trimming and J lost 6 bases; unmatched junction nucleotides: 12. The CDR3, as DNA: TGTGCCAGCAGTCGCCCGGGACAGGGGGTAAGAGGTCAGCCCCAGCATTTT. This encodes CASSRPGQGVRGQPQHF.

This clonotype was seen ten or more times. The V and J genes are TRBV6-2 or TRBV6-3 and TRBJ2-2; 15 positions agree with TRBD2. This CDR3 spans 19 amino acids. Looked up from germline, CDR1 is MNHEY and CDR2 is SVGEGT. The V segment lost 3 bases and the J segment 0 bases; nucleotides outside the gene matches: 5. The CDR3: CASSYQGLAGGANTGELFF. As DNA, the CDR3 is TGTGCCAGCAGTTATCAAGGACTAGCGGGGGGGGCGAACACCGGGGAGCTGTTTTTT.

The chain uses TRBV6-1 and TRBJ2-4, with no clear D. The length of the CDR3 is 13 residues. Germline V lookup: CDR1 MNHNS, CDR2 SASEGT. V was pared by 4 bases and J by 7 bases, with 11 bases between. This CDR3 reads CASSVVISNIQYF. CDR3 bases: TGTGCCAGCAGTGTGGTTATTTCGAACATTCAGTACTTC.

This clonotype was picked up many times. The chain recombines TRBV20-1 with TRBJ2-2, with D unclear. Germline CDR1 reads DFQATT; CDR2 reads SNEGSKA (reference sequence). V lost 4 bases and J lost 4, with 13 bases in between. This CDR3 comprises 14 residues. CDR3 DNA: TGCAGTGCTAAAACACAGAAAAGCACCGGGGAGCTGTTTTTT. Protein product: CSAKTQKSTGELFF.

The CDR3 here is CASTPNRVGYNEQFF. DNA of the CDR3: TGTGCCAGTACCCCTAACAGGGTTGGGTACAATGAGCAGTTCTTC. The rearrangement joins TRBV19 to TRBJ2-1; possible D gene TRBD1, 6 bases. CDR1 LNHDA and CDR2 SQIVND come from the germline V gene (reference sequence). Trimming shortened V by 7 bases and J by 4 bases, and 17 bases separated the two germline ends. The CDR3 is 15 residues long. Full variable domain (remainder filled in from reference TRBV19 and TRBJ2-1): DGGITQSPKYLFRKEGQNVTLSCEQNLNHDAMYWYRQDPGQGLRLIYYSQIVNDFQKGDIAEGYSVSREKKESFPLTVTSAQKNPTAFYLCASTPNRVGYNEQFFGPGTRLTVL.

This clonotype was counted a few times. The genes are TRBV28 and TRBJ1-4; tentative D call: TRBD1 (5 bases). The CDR3 totals 15 residues. Between the trimmed V and J ends, which lost 6 bases and 4 bases, there was a span of 15 bases. CDR1 is MDHEN and CDR2 is SYDVKM in the germline V gene. The CDR3 reads CASRPGTDLNEKLFF. For the CDR3, the DNA is TGTGCCAGCAGACCAGGGACGGACCTTAATGAAAAACTGTTTTTT.

Note on this clonotype: A much larger clone differs by one base, so this may be a read error. This chain connects TRBV14 to TRBJ2-3; D might be TRBD1 or TRBD2, each matching 5 bases. The CDR3 has 16 residues. Per the germline V gene, CDR1 is SGHDN and CDR2 is FVKESK. In nucleotides, the CDR3 is TGTGCCAGCAGCCAAGGGAATTCGGGGAAAACAGGTACGCAGTATTTT. Translation gives CASSQGNSGKTGTQYF.

This clonotype has a count of ten or more. The chain employs TRBV10-3 and TRBJ2-1; TRBD2 matches at 8 bases. CDR1 and CDR2 (germline): ENHRY, SYGVKD. The trim removed 8 bases at V and 10 bases at J, leaving 10 bases unmatched. There are 13 residues in the CDR3. The CDR3 sequence is CAIGPPTSGEQFF. CDR3 sequence (DNA): TGTGCCATCGGGCCCCCCACTAGCGGCGAGCAGTTCTTC.

The chain combines TRBV5-1 with TRBJ1-3, with TRBD1 identical over 7 bases. V was clipped by 0 bases and J by 2 bases; unmatched bases: 5. The CDR3 runs to 16 residues. The germline V gene encodes CDR1 SGHRS and CDR2 YFSETQ. Written as DNA, the CDR3 is TGCGCCAGCAGCTTGGAAGGGGGCGCCGCTGGAAACACCATATATTTT. Amino acid sequence: CASSLEGGAAGNTIYF.

The V call is TRBV6-6, the J call TRBJ1-2; D is perhaps TRBD1 (6 bases). The V gene lost 2 bases and the J gene lost 0 bases, with 10 bases spanning the gap. Germline V lookup: CDR1 MNHNY, CDR2 SVGAGI (reference sequence). The CDR3 is 15 amino acids. CDR3 protein: CASSYGQRTNYGYTF. CDR3 nucleotides: TGTGCCAGCAGTTACGGACAGAGAACTAACTATGGCTACACCTTC.

In this sample, this clonotype turned up many times. The CDR3 is CASSETGGGEQYF. DNA for the CDR3: TGCGCCAGCAGTGAGACCGGGGGCGGCGAGCAGTACTTC. The V call is TRBV10-1, the J call TRBJ2-7; either TRBD1 or TRBD2 may fit D (6 bases each). The germline V and J ends were trimmed by 2 bases and 6 bases, with 11 bases remaining between them. This CDR3 is 13 amino acids long. Germline V lookup: CDR1 WNHNN, CDR2 SYGVQD (reference sequence).

The gene calls are TRBV4-3 and TRBJ2-1, with D possibly TRBD2 on 7 matching bases. Trimming removed 3 bases at V and 4 bases at J, with 22 bases between. This CDR3 has 18 residues. Per the germline V gene, CDR1 is LGHNA and CDR2 is YSLEER. The CDR3 DNA sequence: TGCGCCAGCAGCCAGGAAGGTGCCGGGGGGCTCTCTTACAATGAGCAGTTCTTC. It is translated as CASSQEGAGGLSYNEQFF.

This clonotype has just a few counts. A much larger clone sits a single nucleotide away, making a read error possible. This chain joins TRBV7-2 and TRBJ2-3; D gene uncertain. Germline assignment: CDR1 SGHTA and CDR2 FQGNSA. The CDR3 is made up of 12 amino acids. DNA of the CDR3: TGTGCCAGCAGTCCGTTCCGAGATACGCGGTATTTT. Amino acid sequence: CASSPFRDTRYF.

The J gene is TRBJ2-1, the V gene TRBV7-9; 10 bases match TRBD2. There are 17 residues in the CDR3. The V segment lost 5 bases and the J segment 1 base; nucleotides outside the gene matches: 8. The germline V gene encodes CDR1 SEHNR and CDR2 FQNEAQ (reference sequence). The CDR3 sequence: CASSPTGTSVSYNEQFF. DNA for the CDR3: TGTGCCAGCAGCCCGACAGGGACTAGCGTATCCTACAATGAGCAGTTCTTC.

This clonotype has ten or more counts. This chain connects TRBV29-1 to TRBJ1-5; TRBD1 agrees at 7 bases. V was pared by 6 bases and J by 0 bases, with 5 bases of the junction left unmatched. Germline assignment: CDR1 SQVTM and CDR2 ANQGSEA. The CDR3 loop spans 14 amino acids. For the CDR3, the DNA is TGCAGCGTCTTACAGGGGCATAGCAATCAGCCCCAGCATTTT. Translation: CSVLQGHSNQPQHF.

This chain connects TRBV29-1 to TRBJ2-2; no reliable D call. V lost 7 bases to trimming and J lost 0 bases, with 12 bases between them. In germline, CDR1 is SQVTM, CDR2 ANQGSEA. The CDR3 is made up of 14 amino acids. CDR3 bases: TGCAGCGCCGAAGAGTGGGCGAACACCGGGGAGCTGTTTTTT. Translated: CSAEEWANTGELFF.

The chain joins TRBV15 to TRBJ1-2; TRBD1 might be the D (6 bases). V shed 0 bases and J shed 7 bases, with 21 bases lying between them. Germline CDR1 and CDR2: LNHNV and YYDKDF (reference sequence). There are 17 residues in the CDR3. Written as DNA, the CDR3 is TGTGCCACCAGCAGAGATGAGGGGGTCGGATCGTATAGTGGCTACACCTTC. The encoded protein is CATSRDEGVGSYSGYTF.

This clonotype was recorded many times. This chain joins TRBV7-2 and TRBJ2-1; D possibly matches TRBD1 or TRBD2 (5 bases each). This CDR3 is 13 amino acids long. Germline V CDR1 and CDR2: SGHTA, FQGNSA. Deletions cut 5 bases from V and 9 bases from J, with 14 bases between. Here the CDR3 DNA reads TGTGCCAGCAGCACTTATAGGGACGGTGAGCAGTTCTTC. The encoded protein is CASSTYRDGEQFF.

This clonotype was observed many times. The chain combines TRBV7-9 with TRBJ1-3; no reliable D call. In germline, CDR1 is SEHNR, CDR2 FQNEAQ (reference sequence). The CDR3 is 12 amino acids. V lost 1 base and J lost 7, with 5 bases in between. This CDR3 is CASSLVPNTIYF. The CDR3 nucleotides are TGTGCCAGCAGCTTAGTCCCGAACACCATATATTTT.

This clonotype was seen ten or more times. This chain links TRBV27 with TRBJ1-2; 9 bases fit TRBD1. V lost 2 bases, J lost 3 bases, and 4 bases stayed unmatched. CDR3 length: 15 amino acids. The germline gives CDR1 MNHEY, CDR2 SMNVEV (reference sequence). In DNA, the CDR3 is TGTGCCAGCAGTTTAATACAGGGGGCTCACTATGGCTACACCTTC. Translation: CASSLIQGAHYGYTF.